This entry is about one T cell receptor (beta chain). Its antigen is still unknown. After constant-region reverse-primer amplification, full-length variable regions underwent semi-nested PCR with Nested Universal Primer A. From the 5' RACE reads, TCRdb called clonotypes with MiXCR, one entry per CDR3 protein. Of under 65,000 distinct CDR3 sequences listed, 25% to 30% were seen once; the top ten hold 2.5% to 3.5%. CD4+CD45RO+CD25- cells were isolated as memory CD4+ T cells. Points from the study as a whole: Tumor memory CD4+ T cell TCR gene usage was found to cluster with blood and lymph node memory CD4+ cells and with lymph node naive CD4+ cells. Whole repertoires were not studied in the larger cohort, only one V-J beta rearrangement.

Germline values: CDR1 SGHTA, CDR2 FQGNSA. This CDR3 has 14 residues. V dropped 5 bases and J dropped 5; count of bases not matched to a gene: 5. The receptor was isolated from a female donor with breast cancer. The V gene is TRBV7-2, the J gene TRBJ1-5, with 8 bases aligning to TRBD1. The sequenced sample consisted of tumor-infiltrating memory CD4+ T cells sorted from the breast tumor. Noted subset: memory CD4+ T cells, CD4+CD45RO+CD25-. In DNA, the CDR3 is TGTGCCAGCAGCGGGACAGGCTACTATCAGCCCCAGCATTTT. Translating it yields CASSGTGYYQPQHF.